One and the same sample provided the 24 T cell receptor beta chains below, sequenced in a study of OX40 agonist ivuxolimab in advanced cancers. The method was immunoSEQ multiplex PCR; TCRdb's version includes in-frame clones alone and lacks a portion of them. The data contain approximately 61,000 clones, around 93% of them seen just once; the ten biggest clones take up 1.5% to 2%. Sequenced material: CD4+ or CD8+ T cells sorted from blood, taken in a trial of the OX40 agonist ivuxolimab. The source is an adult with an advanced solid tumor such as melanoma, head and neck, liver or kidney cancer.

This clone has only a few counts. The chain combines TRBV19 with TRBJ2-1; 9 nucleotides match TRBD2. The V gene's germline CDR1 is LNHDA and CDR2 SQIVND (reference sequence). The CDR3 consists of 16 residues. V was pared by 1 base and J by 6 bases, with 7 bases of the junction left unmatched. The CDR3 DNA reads TGTGCCAGTAGTATAGGTCTGACTAGCGGAGCCAATGAGCAGTTCTTC. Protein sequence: CASSIGLTSGANEQFF. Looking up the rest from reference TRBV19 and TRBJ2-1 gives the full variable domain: DGGITQSPKYLFRKEGQNVTLSCEQNLNHDAMYWYRQDPGQGLRLIYYSQIVNDFQKGDIAEGYSVSREKKESFPLTVTSAQKNPTAFYLCASSIGLTSGANEQFFGPGTRLTVL.

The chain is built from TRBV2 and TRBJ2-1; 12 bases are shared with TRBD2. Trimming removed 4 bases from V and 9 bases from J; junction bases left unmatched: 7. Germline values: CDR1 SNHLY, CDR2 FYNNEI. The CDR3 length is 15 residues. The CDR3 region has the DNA TGTGCCAGCAGTGTGGAGACTAGCGGGAGAGGTGAGCAGTTCTTC. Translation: CASSVETSGRGEQFF.

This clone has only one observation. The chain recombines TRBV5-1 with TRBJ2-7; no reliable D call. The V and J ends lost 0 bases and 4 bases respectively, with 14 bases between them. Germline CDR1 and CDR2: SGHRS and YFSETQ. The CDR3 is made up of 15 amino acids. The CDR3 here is CASSLDPRSLYEQYF. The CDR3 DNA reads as TGCGCCAGCAGCTTGGATCCTAGGTCGCTGTACGAGCAGTACTTC.

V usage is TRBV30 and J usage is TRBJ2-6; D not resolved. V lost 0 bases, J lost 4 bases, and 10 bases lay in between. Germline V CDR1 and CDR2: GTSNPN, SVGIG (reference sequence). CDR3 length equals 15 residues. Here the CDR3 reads CAWSVEAAGANVLTF. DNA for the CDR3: TGTGCCTGGAGTGTAGAGGCTGCCGGGGCCAACGTCCTGACTTTC.

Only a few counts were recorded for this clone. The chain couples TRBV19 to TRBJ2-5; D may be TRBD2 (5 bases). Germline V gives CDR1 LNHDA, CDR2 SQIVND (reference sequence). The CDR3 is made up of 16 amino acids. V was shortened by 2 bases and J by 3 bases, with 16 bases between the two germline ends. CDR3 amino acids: CASSIPQDLKEETQYF. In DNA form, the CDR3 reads TGTGCCAGTAGTATACCCCAGGACTTGAAGGAAGAGACCCAGTACTTC.

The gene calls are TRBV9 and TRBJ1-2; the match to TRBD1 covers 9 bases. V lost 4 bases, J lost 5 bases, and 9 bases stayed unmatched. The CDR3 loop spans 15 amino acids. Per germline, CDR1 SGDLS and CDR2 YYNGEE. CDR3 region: CASSSHSGQGYGYTF. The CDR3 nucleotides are TGTGCCAGCAGCTCTCACTCGGGACAGGGTTATGGCTACACCTTC.

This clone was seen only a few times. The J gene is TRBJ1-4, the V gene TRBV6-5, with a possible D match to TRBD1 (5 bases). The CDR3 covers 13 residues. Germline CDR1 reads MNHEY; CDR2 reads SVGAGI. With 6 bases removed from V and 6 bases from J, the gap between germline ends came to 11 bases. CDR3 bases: TGTGCCAGCAGCGACAGTGGTCATGAAAAACTGTTTTTT. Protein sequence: CASSDSGHEKLFF.

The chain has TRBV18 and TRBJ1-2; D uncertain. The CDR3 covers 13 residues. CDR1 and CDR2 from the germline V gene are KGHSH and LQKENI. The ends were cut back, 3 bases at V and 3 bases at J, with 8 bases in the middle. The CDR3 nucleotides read TGTGCCAGCTCACCTTCCGGGGACTATGGCTACACCTTC. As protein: CASSPSGDYGYTF. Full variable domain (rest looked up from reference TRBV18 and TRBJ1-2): NAGVMQNPRHLVRRRGQEARLRCSPMKGHSHVYWYRQLPEEGLKFMVYLQKENIIDESGMPKERFSAEFPKEGPSILRIQQVVRGDSAAYFCASSPSGDYGYTFGSGTRLTVV.

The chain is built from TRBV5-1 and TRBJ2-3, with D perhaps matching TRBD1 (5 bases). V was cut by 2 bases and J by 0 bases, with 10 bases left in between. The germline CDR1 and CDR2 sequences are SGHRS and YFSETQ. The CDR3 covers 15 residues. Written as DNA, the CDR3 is TGCGCCAGCAGCTTCGGACATATTAGCACAGATACGCAGTATTTT. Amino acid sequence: CASSFGHISTDTQYF.

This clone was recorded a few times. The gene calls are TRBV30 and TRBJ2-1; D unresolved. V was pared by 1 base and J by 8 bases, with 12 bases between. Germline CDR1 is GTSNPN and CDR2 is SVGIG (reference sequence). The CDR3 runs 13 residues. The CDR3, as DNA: TGTGCCTGGAGTGATGCACGATTCTATGAGCAGTTCTTC. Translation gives CAWSDARFYEQFF.

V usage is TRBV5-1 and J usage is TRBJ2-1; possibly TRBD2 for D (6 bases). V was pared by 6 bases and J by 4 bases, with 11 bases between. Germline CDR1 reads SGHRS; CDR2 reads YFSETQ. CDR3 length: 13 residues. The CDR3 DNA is TGCGCCAGCACACTGGGGGGATACAATGAGCAGTTCTTC. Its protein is CASTLGGYNEQFF.

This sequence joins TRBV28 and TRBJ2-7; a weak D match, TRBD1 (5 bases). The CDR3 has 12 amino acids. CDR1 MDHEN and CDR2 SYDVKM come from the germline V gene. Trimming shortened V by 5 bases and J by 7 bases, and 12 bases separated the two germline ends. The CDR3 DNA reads TGTGCCAGCAGTCAAGTGCGGACAGAGCAGTACTTC. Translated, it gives CASSQVRTEQYF. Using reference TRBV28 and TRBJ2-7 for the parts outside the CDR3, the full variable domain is DVKVTQSSRYLVKRTGEKVFLECVQDMDHENMFWYRQDPGLGLRLIYFSYDVKMKEKGDIPEGYSVSREKKERFSLILESASTNQTSMYLCASSQVRTEQYFGPGTRLTVT.

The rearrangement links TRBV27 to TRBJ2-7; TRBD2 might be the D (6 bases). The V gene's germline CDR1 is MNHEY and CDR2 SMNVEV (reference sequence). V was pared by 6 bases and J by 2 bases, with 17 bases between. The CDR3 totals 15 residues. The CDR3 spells CASRDGRGFAYEQYF. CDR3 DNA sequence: TGTGCCAGCAGGGACGGCCGGGGGTTTGCCTACGAGCAGTACTTC.

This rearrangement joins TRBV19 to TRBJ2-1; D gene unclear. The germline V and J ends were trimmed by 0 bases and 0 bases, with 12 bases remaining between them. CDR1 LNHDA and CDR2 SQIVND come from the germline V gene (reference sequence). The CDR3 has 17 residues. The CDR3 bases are TGTGCCAGTAGTATAGATCGCAGTGGAGCCTCCTACAATGAGCAGTTCTTC. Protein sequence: CASSIDRSGASYNEQFF.

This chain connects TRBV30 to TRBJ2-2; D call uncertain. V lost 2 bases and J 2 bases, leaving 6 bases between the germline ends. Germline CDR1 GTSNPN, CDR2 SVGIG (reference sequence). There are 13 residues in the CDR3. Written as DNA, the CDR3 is TGTGCCTGGAGTCGAGGTAACACCGGGGAGCTGTTTTTT. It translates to CAWSRGNTGELFF.

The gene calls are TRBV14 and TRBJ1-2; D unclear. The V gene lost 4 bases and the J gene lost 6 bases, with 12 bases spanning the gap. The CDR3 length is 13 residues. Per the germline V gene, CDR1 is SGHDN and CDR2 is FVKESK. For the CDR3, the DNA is TGTGCCAGCAGCCCCTTCAGCCATGATGGCTACACCTTC. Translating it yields CASSPFSHDGYTF.

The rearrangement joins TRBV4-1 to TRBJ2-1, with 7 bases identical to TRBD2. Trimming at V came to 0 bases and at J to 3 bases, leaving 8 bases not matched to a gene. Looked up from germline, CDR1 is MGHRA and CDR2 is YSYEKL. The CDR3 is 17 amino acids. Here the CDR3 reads CASSQDSAGAGYNEQFF. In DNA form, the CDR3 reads TGCGCCAGCAGCCAAGACTCTGCGGGAGCTGGCTACAATGAGCAGTTCTTC.

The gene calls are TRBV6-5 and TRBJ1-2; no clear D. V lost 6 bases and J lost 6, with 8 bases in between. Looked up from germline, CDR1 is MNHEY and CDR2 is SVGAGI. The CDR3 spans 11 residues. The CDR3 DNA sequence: TGTGCCAGCAGCCCCGGTCATGGCTACACCTTC. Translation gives CASSPGHGYTF.

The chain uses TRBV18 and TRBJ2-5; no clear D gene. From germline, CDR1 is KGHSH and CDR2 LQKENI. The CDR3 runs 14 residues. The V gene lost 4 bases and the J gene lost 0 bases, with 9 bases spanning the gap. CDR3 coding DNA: TGTGCCAGCTCACGGTCTTCAGACCAAGAGACCCAGTACTTC. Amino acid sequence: CASSRSSDQETQYF.

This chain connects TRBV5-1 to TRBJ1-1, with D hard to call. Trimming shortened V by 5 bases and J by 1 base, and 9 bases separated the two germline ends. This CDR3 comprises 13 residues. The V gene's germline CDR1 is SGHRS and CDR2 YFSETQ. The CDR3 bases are TGCGCCAGCAGTCCGGACCCGAACACTGAAGCTTTCTTT. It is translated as CASSPDPNTEAFF.

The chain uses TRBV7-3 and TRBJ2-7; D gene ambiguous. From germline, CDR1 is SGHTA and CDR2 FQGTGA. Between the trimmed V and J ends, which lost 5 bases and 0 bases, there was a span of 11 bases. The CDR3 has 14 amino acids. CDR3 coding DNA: TGTGCCAGCAGCCCAACGGGCAACTCCTACGAGCAGTACTTC. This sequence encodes CASSPTGNSYEQYF.

CDR3 amino acids: CASKTSGSRAEQFF. As DNA, the CDR3 is TGTGCCAGCAAGACTAGCGGGAGTCGGGCTGAGCAGTTCTTC. The chain is built from TRBV19 and TRBJ2-1; the match to TRBD2 covers 12 bases. V was clipped by 9 bases and J by 9 bases; unmatched bases: 9. The germline V gene encodes CDR1 LNHDA and CDR2 SQIVND (reference sequence). The CDR3 consists of 14 residues.

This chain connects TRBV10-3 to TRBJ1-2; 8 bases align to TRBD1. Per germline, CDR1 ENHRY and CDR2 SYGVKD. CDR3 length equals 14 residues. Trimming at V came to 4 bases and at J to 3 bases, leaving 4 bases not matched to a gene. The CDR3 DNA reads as TGTGCCATCAGTGGTCAGGGGGCGGACTATGGCTACACCTTC. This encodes CAISGQGADYGYTF.

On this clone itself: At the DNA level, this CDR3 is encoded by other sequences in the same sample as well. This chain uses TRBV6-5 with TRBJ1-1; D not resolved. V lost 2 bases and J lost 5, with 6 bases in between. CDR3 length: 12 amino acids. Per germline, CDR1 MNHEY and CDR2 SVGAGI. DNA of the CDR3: TGTGCCAGCAGTTACGGCGGGACTGAAGCTTTCTTT. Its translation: CASSYGGTEAFF.